This T cell receptor beta chain was identified during a study of CD8+ T cells in alopecia areata. Study in general: Tofacitinib ran for 6 to 18 months before 6 months off drug. Treated patients were scored for severity by percent of scalp affected.

This clone was detected only a few times. Antigen: not known. The V gene lost 1 base and the J gene lost 4 bases, with 13 bases spanning the gap. Germline CDR1 reads GTSNPN; CDR2 reads SVGIG (reference sequence). The CDR3 has 14 amino acids. Treatment of the sample: oral pan-JAK inhibitor, 5-10 mg twice daily. Alopecia areata patients provided lesional scalp punch biopsies and peripheral blood, both collected for the study. Study outcomes and limitations: Clonality exceeded that of normal scalp in lesional scalp, most notably in alopecia totalis/universalis.

cDNA reverse transcribed from extracted RNA served as the sequencing template. Sequenced by immunoSEQ multiplex PCR; TCRdb stores in-frame clones only, minus some. The sample records some 190,000 clones, around 49% being singletons. This specimen was CD8+ T cells sorted from blood, taken around week 54, from a patient treated with tofacitinib. This rearrangement joins TRBV30 to TRBJ2-5; D gene ambiguous. The sequence came from a human donor with alopecia areata. The DNA for the CDR3 is TGTGCCTGGAGTGAGACTGCCTTAGGAGAGACCCAGTACTTC. Amino acid sequence: CAWSETALGETQYF.